This T cell receptor beta chain comes out of a study of graft-versus-host responses after intestinal transplantation. Background on the study: Induction using anti-thymocyte globulin, followed by tacrolimus and steroids for two to three years, was given to all recipients.

General study findings and limits: Recipient marrow contained GvH clones, some of which appeared first in ileum or blood.

The researchers put about 200,000 CFSE-labeled responder cells into plates with about 200,000 irradiated, violet-dye-labeled stimulator cells. The CDR3 loop spans 15 amino acids. Germline loops: CDR1 LNHDA, CDR2 SQIVND (reference sequence). Unmatched junction bases numbered 10, after V lost 9 bases and J lost 4 bases. Sequencing was performed with immunoSEQ multiplex PCR; in TCRdb, only in-frame clones are kept and a portion is missing. The sample records some 13,000 clones, approximately 40% being singletons. This clone came up a few times. The chain employs TRBV19 and TRBJ2-2, with TRBD1 identical over 8 bases. The clonotype comes from a human patient who received an intestinal transplant. Sample: alloreactive CD4+ T cells from a mixed lymphocyte reaction culture, taken before intestinal transplant. Subset in this sample: CFSE-low proliferating T cells sorted from approximately 6-day pre-transplant mixed lymphocyte reaction (GvH or HvG direction). The CDR3 sequence is CASRTGQYITGELFF. Here the CDR3 DNA reads TGTGCCAGCCGGACAGGGCAATACATCACCGGGGAGCTGTTTTTT. Full variable domain (missing parts from reference TRBV19 and TRBJ2-2): DGGITQSPKYLFRKEGQNVTLSCEQNLNHDAMYWYRQDPGQGLRLIYYSQIVNDFQKGDIAEGYSVSREKKESFPLTVTSAQKNPTAFYLCASRTGQYITGELFFGEGSRLTVL.